What follows are 23 T cell receptor beta chains derived from one specimen sequenced in a study of blood T cell repertoires in COVID-19. Sequencing was performed with immunoSEQ multiplex PCR; in TCRdb, only in-frame clones are kept and a portion is missing. The repertoire holds approximately 210,000 clones, with more than 75% as singletons. Sequenced material: peripheral blood. These TCRs come from a human donor in a cohort sampled during active COVID-19.

This chain connects TRBV6-6 to TRBJ1-6, with D possibly matching TRBD1 (6 bases). This CDR3 region has 16 residues. Germline lookup yields CDR1 MNHNY and CDR2 SVGAGI (reference sequence). V dropped 5 bases and J dropped 0 bases, with 11 bases sitting between them. The CDR3 is CASSRGQSSYNSPLHF. The DNA of the CDR3 is TGTGCCAGCAGTCGAGGACAGAGCTCCTATAATTCACCCCTCCACTTT.

CDR3 coding DNA: TGTGCCAGCAGCTCATCCTCCGGGACTAGCGAAATTAGGGGAGAGACCCAGTACTTC. Its translation is CASSSSSGTSEIRGETQYF. The chain couples TRBV7-2 to TRBJ2-5; TRBD2 matches 10 bases. The CDR3 is 19 residues long. Germline V gene lookup returns CDR1 SGHTA and CDR2 FQGNSA. The J segment lost 4 bases and the V segment lost 4 bases, leaving 18 bases of the junction unmatched. Full variable domain (remainder filled in from reference TRBV7-2 and TRBJ2-5): GAGVSQSPSNKVTEKGKDVELRCDPISGHTALYWYRQSLGQGLEFLIYFQGNSAPDKSGLPSDRFSAERTGGSVSTLTIQRTQQEDSAVYLCASSSSSGTSEIRGETQYFGPGTRLLVL.

The chain recombines TRBV6-6 with TRBJ1-6, with TRBD1 identical over 7 bases. Germline V gene data show CDR1 as MNHNY and CDR2 as SVGAGI (reference sequence). Germline trimming cut 2 bases from V and 9 bases from J; bases unmatched to any gene: 10. The CDR3 is made up of 16 amino acids. The CDR3 protein is CASSYGQGGPISPLHF. For the CDR3, the DNA is TGTGCCAGCAGTTACGGCCAGGGGGGACCCATTTCACCCCTCCACTTT.

The chain has TRBV27 and TRBJ2-1; 9 nucleotides line up with TRBD1. V lost 6 bases and J lost 4; bases outside the gene matches: 7. The germline V gene encodes CDR1 MNHEY and CDR2 SMNVEV (reference sequence). This CDR3 is built from 15 residues. The CDR3, as DNA: TGTGCCAGCAGCCCCGGGACAGGGCTATACAATGAGCAGTTCTTC. Its translation is CASSPGTGLYNEQFF.

This chain links TRBV7-9 with TRBJ2-1, with D tentatively TRBD2 (7 bases). Germline V CDR1 and CDR2: SEHNR, FQNEAQ (reference sequence). The CDR3 covers 15 residues. V was pared by 5 bases and J by 10 bases, with 21 bases between. The CDR3: CASSPRGGGPREQFF. CDR3 in DNA: TGTGCCAGCAGCCCCCGAGGGGGGGGGCCTCGAGAGCAGTTCTTC.

The CDR3 DNA follows: TGTGCCAGCAGCGTAGGACAGGGGTTTGGCTACACCTTC. Its translation: CASSVGQGFGYTF. The chain joins TRBV7-9 to TRBJ1-2; 9 bases are shared with TRBD1. Germline trimming cut 5 bases from V and 7 bases from J; bases unmatched to any gene: 5. Germline V lookup: CDR1 SEHNR, CDR2 FQNEAQ (reference sequence). The CDR3 is 13 amino acids.

The rearrangement joins TRBV3-1 (or the pseudogene TRBV3-2) to TRBJ1-1; 9 bases are shared with TRBD1. Looked up from germline, CDR1 is LGHDT and CDR2 is YNNKEL (reference sequence). J gave up 0 bases and V 3 bases, and 11 bases lay outside the gene matches. The CDR3 is 18 amino acids. CDR3 in amino acids: CASSHDRTGTGLNTEAFF. DNA for the CDR3: TGTGCCAGCAGCCATGACCGTACCGGGACAGGGTTGAACACTGAAGCTTTCTTT.

The chain employs TRBV18 and TRBJ2-1; D not certain. V was shortened by 3 bases and J by 0 bases, with 9 bases between the two germline ends. The V gene's germline CDR1 is KGHSH and CDR2 LQKENI. The CDR3 extends over 15 amino acids. The chain's CDR3 is CASSPGKSSYNEQFF. CDR3 DNA sequence: TGTGCCAGCTCACCCGGTAAGAGCTCCTACAATGAGCAGTTCTTC.

The CDR3 DNA sequence: TGCGCCAGCAGCCTATTTACGAACACCGGGGAGCTGTTTTTT. Translating gives CASSLFTNTGELFF. The chain joins TRBV4-3 to TRBJ2-2, with D unclear. Trimming left V 4 bases short and J 0 bases short, with 6 bases between. This CDR3 has 14 residues. Germline CDR1 reads LGHNA; CDR2 reads YSLEER.

The sample holds one count of this clone. The chain has TRBV5-5 and TRBJ2-6; no clear D gene. The CDR3 is 14 amino acids. The germline CDR1 and CDR2 sequences are SGHKS and YYEKEE (reference sequence). The ends were cut back, 3 bases at V and 0 bases at J, with 4 bases in the middle. CDR3 sequence: CASSSSSGANVLTF. CDR3 coding DNA: TGTGCCAGCAGCTCTAGCTCTGGGGCCAACGTCCTGACTTTC.

V gene TRBV18 combines with J gene TRBJ1-6, with D unresolved. Per germline, CDR1 KGHSH and CDR2 LQKENI. This CDR3 is 15 amino acids long. V lost 3 bases and J lost 7, with 13 bases in between. CDR3 bases: TGTGCCAGCTCACCCGCTGACGGGAGGAATTCACCCCTCCACTTT. Translated: CASSPADGRNSPLHF.

This clone was picked up one time. The CDR3 sequence is CASREPSYNEQFF. Written as DNA, the CDR3 is TGTGCCAGCAGGGAACCTAGCTACAATGAGCAGTTCTTC. The rearrangement joins TRBV6-6 to TRBJ2-1; D not resolved. Germline V gene sequence: CDR1 MNHNY, CDR2 SVGAGI (reference sequence). The CDR3 spans 13 residues. The germline V and J ends were trimmed by 6 bases and 3 bases, with 9 bases remaining between them.

This chain joins TRBV28 and TRBJ1-5; 10 bases line up with TRBD1. Germline CDR1 is MDHEN and CDR2 is SYDVKM. This CDR3 spans 16 amino acids. The junction had 4 bases not matched to a gene; V was cut back by 4 bases and J by 1 base. The DNA of the CDR3 is TGTGCCAGCAGTTCACCGACAGGGGGCAGCAATCAGCCCCAGCATTTT. It encodes CASSSPTGGSNQPQHF.

The gene calls are TRBV18 and TRBJ1-2, with 8 bases aligning to TRBD1. The germline gives CDR1 KGHSH, CDR2 LQKENI. The ends lost 3 bases at V and 7 bases at J; junction bases unmatched: 10. CDR3 size: 15 residues. CDR3: CASSPSGQGLGGYTF. CDR3 bases: TGTGCCAGCTCACCTTCCGGACAGGGATTAGGTGGCTACACCTTC.

The sample holds one count of this clone. This sequence joins TRBV10-3 and TRBJ2-7, with TRBD1 matching 9 bases. Trimming cost V 4 bases and J 2 bases; bases outside gene matches: 3. The length of the CDR3 is 14 residues. Germline CDR1 is ENHRY and CDR2 is SYGVKD. This chain's CDR3 is CAISGDRGAYEQYF. The CDR3 DNA reads as TGTGCCATCAGTGGAGACAGGGGGGCCTACGAGCAGTACTTC.

The chain joins TRBV5-4 to TRBJ2-1; 10 bases are shared with TRBD2. The CDR3 runs to 15 residues. J was trimmed by 0 bases and V by 4 bases; bases with no gene match: 1. The germline gives CDR1 SGHNT, CDR2 YYREEE (reference sequence). The CDR3 DNA reads as TGTGCCAGCAGCGGGACTAGCGCCTCCTACAATGAGCAGTTCTTC. Amino acid sequence: CASSGTSASYNEQFF.

The V gene is TRBV4-3, the J gene TRBJ1-1; a possible D gene is TRBD1 (5 bases). V was trimmed by 4 bases and J by 1 base, leaving 13 bases between them. Germline V lookup: CDR1 LGHNA, CDR2 YSLEER. This CDR3 has 15 amino acids. CDR3: CASSRDRQPNTEAFF. The CDR3 nucleotides are TGCGCCAGCAGCCGGGATCGACAGCCGAACACTGAAGCTTTCTTT.

V usage is TRBV6-1 and J usage is TRBJ2-7, with D possibly matching TRBD1 (5 bases). From germline, CDR1 is MNHNS and CDR2 SASEGT. V was pared by 1 base and J by 1 base, with 11 bases between. This CDR3 spans 15 amino acids. CDR3 residues: CASSEVRGKSYEQYF. CDR3 bases: TGTGCCAGCAGTGAAGTTAGGGGCAAGTCCTACGAGCAGTACTTC.

The chain joins TRBV19 to TRBJ1-5; D call uncertain. The CDR3 runs to 14 residues. Germline lookup yields CDR1 LNHDA and CDR2 SQIVND (reference sequence). The V end was cut by 3 bases, the J end by 1 base, with 7 bases between. CDR3 nucleotides: TGTGCCAGTAGTATGCTATTAAGCAATCAGCCCCAGCATTTT. Translation: CASSMLLSNQPQHF.

This rearrangement joins TRBV11-2 to TRBJ1-5; D not resolved. Deletions cut 0 bases from V and 6 bases from J, with 6 bases between. The CDR3 runs to 13 residues. Per germline, CDR1 SGHAT and CDR2 FQNNGV. The CDR3 protein is CASSLDRSQPQHF. DNA of the CDR3: TGTGCCAGCAGCTTAGATAGGAGTCAGCCCCAGCATTTT. The full variable domain, with the rest looked up from reference TRBV11-2 and TRBJ1-5, is EAGVAQSPRYKIIEKRQSVAFWCNPISGHATLYWYQQILGQGPKLLIQFQNNGVVDDSQLPKDRFSAERLKGVDSTLKIQPAKLEDSAVYLCASSLDRSQPQHFGDGTRLSIL.

The chain employs TRBV7-2 and TRBJ1-6; 8 bases align to TRBD1. The CDR3 covers 18 residues. J lost 5 bases, V lost 1 base, and 10 bases had no gene match. The germline CDR1 and CDR2 sequences are SGHTA and FQGNSA. CDR3 DNA sequence: TGTGCCAGCAGCTTAGAGGCGCTGGGCAGGGGGCATAATTCACCCCTCCACTTT. This codes for CASSLEALGRGHNSPLHF. Drawing the rest from reference TRBV7-2 and TRBJ1-6, the complete variable domain is GAGVSQSPSNKVTEKGKDVELRCDPISGHTALYWYRQSLGQGLEFLIYFQGNSAPDKSGLPSDRFSAERTGGSVSTLTIQRTQQEDSAVYLCASSLEALGRGHNSPLHFGNGTRLTVT.

The gene calls are TRBV6-5 and TRBJ1-2; 8 positions match TRBD1. The CDR3 is 16 residues long. Germline V lookup: CDR1 MNHEY, CDR2 SVGAGI. The junction had 12 bases not matched to a gene; V was cut back by 2 bases and J by 7 bases. In DNA form, the CDR3 reads TGTGCCAGCAGTTACGTCGGACAGGGAGAAAGGAGTGGCTACACCTTC. This codes for CASSYVGQGERSGYTF.

The chain carries TRBV18 and TRBJ1-2; perhaps TRBD1 as D (5 bases). Germline V gene sequence: CDR1 KGHSH, CDR2 LQKENI. The ends were cut back, 3 bases at V and 1 base at J, with 6 bases in the middle. This CDR3 comprises 13 residues. The CDR3 loop is CASSPGGNYGYTF. CDR3 coding DNA: TGTGCCAGCTCACCGGGGGGTAACTATGGCTACACCTTC.